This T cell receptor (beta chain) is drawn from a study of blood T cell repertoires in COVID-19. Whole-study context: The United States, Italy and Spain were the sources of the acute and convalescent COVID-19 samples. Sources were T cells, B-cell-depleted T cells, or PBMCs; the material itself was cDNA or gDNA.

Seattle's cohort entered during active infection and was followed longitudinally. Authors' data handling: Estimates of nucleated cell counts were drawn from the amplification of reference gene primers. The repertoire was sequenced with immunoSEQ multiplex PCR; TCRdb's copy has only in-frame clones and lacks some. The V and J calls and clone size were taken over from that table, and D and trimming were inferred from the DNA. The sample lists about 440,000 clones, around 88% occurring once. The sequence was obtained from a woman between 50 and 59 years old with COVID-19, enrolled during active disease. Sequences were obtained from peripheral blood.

CDR3 sequence reads: CASSELAGYSNQPQHF. The CDR3 DNA reads as TGTGCCAGCAGTGAACTGGCAGGTTATAGCAATCAGCCCCAGCATTTT. This rearrangement joins TRBV6-1 to TRBJ1-5; D uncertain. Germline V gene data show CDR1 as MNHNS and CDR2 as SASEGT. V was cut by 2 bases and J by 0 bases, with 11 bases left in between. The CDR3 runs to 16 residues.